A selection of T cell receptor beta chains follows, all from one sample in a study of blood T cell repertoires in COVID-19. The repertoire was sequenced with immunoSEQ multiplex PCR; TCRdb's copy has only in-frame clones and lacks some. The repertoire consists of about 92,000 clones, with approximately 85% occurring once and the leading ten covering around 12%. Sequenced sample: peripheral blood. These receptors were collected from a human donor in a cohort sampled during active COVID-19. The CDR3 runs from the conserved cysteine through the conserved F or W. D genes are given only for firm matches. The listing skips clone size in some rows; elsewhere it reads once, few, many or a size class.

.	TRBJ1-6	TRBV7-6	.	TGTGCCAGCAGCTTAGGTTCAGGGATCGATTCACCCCTCCACTTT	CASSLGSGIDSPLHF
.	TRBJ2-5	TRBV28	TRBD2	TGTGCCAGCAGTCAGGGACTAGCGGGAGCTTTAAGGGGGGAGACCCAGTACTTC	CASSQGLAGALRGETQYF
.	TRBJ1-5	TRBV6-6	.	TGTGCCAGTGGAGGAGGGGTTAGTAGCAATCAGCCCCAGCATTTT	CASGGGVSSNQPQHF
many	TRBJ1-2	TRBV7-9	TRBD1	TGTGCCAGCAGCTTAATCAGGACAGGGGAGGGCTACACCTTC	CASSLIRTGEGYTF
once	TRBJ2-1	TRBV3-1/TRBV3-2	.	TGTGCCAGCAGCCCGCAGGGATCGTCGAGCAATGAGCAGTTCTTC	CASSPQGSSSNEQFF
.	TRBJ1-1	TRBV3-1/TRBV3-2	.	TGTGCCAGCAGCCAAGATCGGCCAGGCCGTATAGAAGCTTTCTTT	CASSQDRPGRIEAFF
.	TRBJ2-5	TRBV19	TRBD2	TGTGCCAGTAGCGATCCCTTCAGGGAGGGGGAGACCCAGTACTTC	CASSDPFREGETQYF
once	TRBJ2-7	TRBV5-1	.	TGCGCCAGCAGCTTGGGACTTCCTAGCTCCTACGAGCAGTACTTC	CASSLGLPSSYEQYF
.	TRBJ1-2	TRBV2	TRBD1	TGTGCCAGCAGTGAAGGCGACAGGGGAGAGGGCTACACCTTC	CASSEGDRGEGYTF
.	TRBJ2-6	TRBV23-1	.	TGCGCCAGCAGTCAATCGGGGGCAGGATTCAGCTCTGGGGCCAACGTCCTGACTTTC	CASSQSGAGFSSGANVLTF
.	TRBJ1-6	TRBV18	.	TGTGCCAGCTCACCGAGAAGGGCAGGGACCTATAATTCACCCCTCCACTTT	CASSPRRAGTYNSPLHF
.	TRBJ2-3	TRBV30	.	TGTGCCTGGAGTCGGGACAAACTAACGAATTCAGATACGCAGTATTTT	CAWSRDKLTNSDTQYF
.	TRBJ2-3	TRBV6-4	.	TGTGCCAGCAGTGACAGGGGGACAGATACGCAGTATTTT	CASSDRGTDTQYF
.	TRBJ1-2	TRBV19	TRBD1	TGTGCCAGTAGTCCGGAAGACAGGGTCTTTTATGGCTACACCTTC	CASSPEDRVFYGYTF
.	TRBJ1-2	TRBV4-2	TRBD1	TGTGCCAGCAGCCAAGATATGGGACAGGGGAGGTTAATCGATGGCTACACCTTC	CASSQDMGQGRLIDGYTF
.	TRBJ2-1	TRBV5-4	.	TGTGCCAGCAGCGGGAAGGCAAGGGGGATTAGCAGAACCTCCTACAATGAGCAGTTCTTC	CASSGKARGISRTSYNEQFF
.	TRBJ1-2	TRBV28	TRBD1	TGTGCCAGCAGTGGACAGACAGGGAATCGAGGCTACACCTTC	CASSGQTGNRGYTF
once	TRBJ1-1	TRBV9	TRBD1	TGTGCCAGCAGCGCGGGACAGAGGAACACTGAAGCTTTCTTT	CASSAGQRNTEAFF
.	TRBJ2-2	TRBV5-1	TRBD2	TGCGCCAGCAGCTCTACTAGCGCCGGGGAGCTGTTTTTT	CASSSTSAGELFF
.	TRBJ2-1	TRBV6-6	TRBD2	TGTGCCAGCAGTCGGAAGAGGACGGGACTAGCGGGAGTCGGCTTTGAGCAGTTCTTC	CASSRKRTGLAGVGFEQFF
few	TRBJ2-7	TRBV30	.	TGTGCCTGGAGTGTAAGAGGCTACGAGCAGTACTTC	CAWSVRGYEQYF
.	TRBJ2-2	TRBV7-3	TRBD2	TGTGCCAGCAGCACGGGACTAGCGGGAGTTTCCGGGGAGCTGTTTTTT	CASSTGLAGVSGELFF
.	TRBJ1-1	TRBV29-1	TRBD1	TGCAGCGTTGAAAGAGGGGGCGTTTATCCTGAAGCTTTCTTT	CSVERGGVYPEAFF
.	TRBJ2-7	TRBV9	.	TGTGCCAGCAGCCCTAACTTCTACGAGCAGTACTTC	CASSPNFYEQYF
.	TRBJ2-3	TRBV3-1/TRBV3-2	TRBD2	TGTGCCAGCAGCCAAGGTTCGACTAGCGGGGGCACAGATACGCAGTATTTT	CASSQGSTSGGTDTQYF
.	TRBJ1-2	TRBV19	.	TGTGCCAGTAGTATGTCCCGAGATTACTATGGCTACACCTTC	CASSMSRDYYGYTF
.	TRBJ2-5	TRBV6-2/TRBV6-3	.	TGTGCCAGCAGTTTCTCCGCGGGGTTGGGGTGGGAGACCCAGTACTTC	CASSFSAGLGWETQYF
.	TRBJ1-2	TRBV19	.	TGTGCCAGTAGTGTTAATGCGGTTCCGGGCTACACCTTC	CASSVNAVPGYTF
.	TRBJ2-7	TRBV6-2/TRBV6-3	TRBD2	TGTGCCAGCAGCCTTCTAGCGGGGGCCCTATCTCCTGACGAGCAGTACTTC	CASSLLAGALSPDEQYF
.	TRBJ2-5	TRBV5-1	.	TGCGCCAGCAGCTTGGGTGCGTCAGGGACCCAGTACTTC	CASSLGASGTQYF
.	TRBJ2-7	TRBV4-1	TRBD2	TGCGCCAGCAGCGAAGACGGTAGCGGGGGGGCCATGTACGAGCAGTACTTC	CASSEDGSGGAMYEQYF
.	TRBJ2-7	TRBV4-3	TRBD2	TGCGCCAGCAGCCACTCGGTGCGGGGACTAGGTTACGAGCAGTACTTC	CASSHSVRGLGYEQYF
.	TRBJ1-3	TRBV19	.	TGTGCCAGTAGTATCAGTGGAAACACCATATATTTT	CASSISGNTIYF
.	TRBJ2-3	TRBV18	.	TGTGTCATTACCGACGGCGGAGCTAACGGAGGCACAGATACGCAGTATTTT	CVITDGGANGGTDTQYF
once	TRBJ1-6	TRBV28	.	TGTGCCAGCAGCGCCCGGGCGAGGCGGGGGCGCCCCCGCCTCCACTTT	CASSARARRGRPRLHF
.	TRBJ2-7	TRBV11-3	TRBD2	TGTGCCAGCTCGGGACTAGCGGGAGGGTACGAGCAGTACTTC	CASSGLAGGYEQYF
.	TRBJ2-7	TRBV20-1	.	TGCAGTGCTGCTGTACTCGGGGGGTACTTC	CSAAVLGGYF
.	TRBJ2-6	TRBV5-4	.	TGTGCCAGCAGCTTGGGGGGTAGCGGCACACTCCACTCTGGGGCCAACGTCCTGACTTTC	CASSLGGSGTLHSGANVLTF
.	TRBJ2-5	TRBV6-2/TRBV6-3	TRBD2	TGTGCCAGCAGTTACCAGCGGGGGAAGACAGAGACCCAGTACTTC	CASSYQRGKTETQYF
.	TRBJ2-6	TRBV19	TRBD1	TGTGCCAGTAGCCCGGGACAGAGCTCTGGGGCCAACGTCCTGACTTTC	CASSPGQSSGANVLTF
.	TRBJ2-7	TRBV7-8	.	TGTGCCAGCAGCTTTGAACAGCCCTACGAGCAGTACTTC	CASSFEQPYEQYF
.	TRBJ2-7	TRBV27	TRBD1	TGTGCCAGCGGCTATCAGGGGGCCTACGAGCAGTACTTC	CASGYQGAYEQYF
few	TRBJ2-7	TRBV6-5	.	TGTGCCAGCAGTTCGGGTCCGAACTACGAGCAGTACTTC	CASSSGPNYEQYF
.	TRBJ1-1	TRBV4-3	.	TGCGCCAGCAGCGCCAGGGCTCAGGGCACTGAAGCTTTCTTT	CASSARAQGTEAFF
.	TRBJ2-7	TRBV18	.	TGTGCCAGCTCACCCGGGTCCAATTACGAGCAGTACTTC	CASSPGSNYEQYF